These 11 T cell receptor beta chains share one sample of origin, sequenced in a study of cytomegalovirus exposure and HLA in healthy donors. It was with 60 Vbeta and 13 Jbeta primers that the PCR ran. Libraries were prepared by immunoSEQ multiplex PCR; TCRdb keeps only in-frame clonotypes and omits some of them. Among approximately 140,000 clones listed, over 65% were seen once. The sequencing sample was made of PBMCs. These receptors originate from a male donor in good health and CMV-seronegative.

V gene TRBV28 combines with J gene TRBJ2-5, with 8 positions matching TRBD1. The V gene end was trimmed by 1 base and the J gene end by 7 bases; junction bases not matched to a gene: 8. CDR1 is MDHEN and CDR2 is SYDVKM in the germline V gene. The length of the CDR3 is 15 residues. CDR3 sequence: CASSLLDREVGTQYF. The CDR3 DNA is TGTGCCAGCAGTTTATTGGACAGGGAGGTGGGGACCCAGTACTTC.

The CDR3 is CASSSDRQNGELFF. The DNA of the CDR3 is TGCGCCAGCAGCTCAGACAGGCAGAACGGGGAGCTGTTTTTT. The J gene is TRBJ2-2, the V gene TRBV5-1, with a possible D match to TRBD1 (6 bases). The V end was cut by 3 bases, the J end by 7 bases, with 13 bases between. The CDR3 extends over 14 amino acids. From germline, CDR1 is SGHRS and CDR2 YFSETQ.

The chain has TRBV13 and TRBJ2-3, with D possibly matching TRBD1 (5 bases). CDR3 length equals 16 residues. Germline V gene sequence: CDR1 PRHDT, CDR2 FYEKMQ (reference sequence). V dropped 5 bases and J dropped 5 bases, with 20 bases sitting between them. CDR3 sequence reads: CASSLSRVGLIDTQYF. CDR3 nucleotides: TGTGCCAGCAGCCTTTCCAGGGTGGGTCTTATAGATACGCAGTATTTT.

With regard to this clone: Relative to the germline gene, one junction end is altered; a read error may explain this. The chain couples TRBV7-7 to TRBJ2-3; perhaps TRBD2 as D (6 bases). This CDR3 is 16 amino acids long. Per germline, CDR1 SSHAT and CDR2 FNYEAQ (reference sequence). The CDR3 DNA reads TGTGCTAGCAGCTTAGAGGAGGGTCTCTTCACAGATACGCAGTATTTT. Its protein is CASSLEEGLFTDTQYF.

The V gene is TRBV4-1, the J gene TRBJ2-1, with 9 bases identical to TRBD2. After removal of 0 bases from V and 10 bases from J, the junction contained 7 bases not matched to a gene. CDR1 MGHRA and CDR2 YSYEKL come from the germline V gene. This CDR3 comprises 15 residues. In DNA form, the CDR3 reads TGCGCCAGCAGCCAAGAGGCTAGCGGGATTCGGGAGCAGTTCTTC. It encodes CASSQEASGIREQFF.

This clone appeared a few times. The chain couples TRBV19 to TRBJ2-5; the D gene is possibly TRBD2 (5 bases). The length of the CDR3 is 14 residues. Germline values: CDR1 LNHDA, CDR2 SQIVND (reference sequence). V was trimmed by 0 bases and J by 5 bases, leaving 10 bases between them. CDR3 sequence: CASSIEASRETQYF. In nucleotides, the CDR3 is TGTGCCAGTAGTATAGAGGCTAGCAGGGAGACCCAGTACTTC.

The rearrangement uses TRBV27 and TRBJ1-1; D gene ambiguous. Trimming pared 7 bases from V and 2 bases from J, leaving 14 bases between. This CDR3 comprises 14 residues. Germline CDR1 and CDR2: MNHEY and SMNVEV (reference sequence). CDR3 DNA: TGTGCCAGCAAAAGGTACGGACTAAACACTGAAGCTTTCTTT. This gives the protein CASKRYGLNTEAFF.

This chain links TRBV5-1 with TRBJ2-7, with D perhaps matching TRBD1 (5 bases). Trimming pared 6 bases from V and 0 bases from J, leaving 16 bases between. The CDR3 has 15 residues. Germline-derived CDR1 and CDR2 are SGHRS and YFSETQ. As DNA, the CDR3 is TGCGCCAGCAACGTGTCCCCAGGGTTCTCCTACGAGCAGTACTTC. It yields the protein CASNVSPGFSYEQYF.

The gene calls are TRBV5-1 and TRBJ1-2; no definite D call. This CDR3 is 16 amino acids long. V was cut by 4 bases and J by 1 base, with 17 bases left in between. Germline V gene sequence: CDR1 SGHRS, CDR2 YFSETQ. CDR3 sequence (DNA): TGCGCCAGCAGCCCGCCGGGAGGTGGGATTAACTATGGCTACACCTTC. It encodes CASSPPGGGINYGYTF.

V gene TRBV5-1 combines with J gene TRBJ1-1; no clear D. V was pared by 3 bases and J by 5 bases, with 11 bases between. Germline assignment: CDR1 SGHRS and CDR2 YFSETQ. The CDR3 contains 13 residues. CDR3 loop: CASSSPPKTEAFF. CDR3 DNA: TGCGCCAGCAGCTCCCCCCCTAAAACTGAAGCTTTCTTT.

V and J are TRBV7-3 and TRBJ2-7, with 9 bases identical to TRBD1. Germline loops: CDR1 SGHTA, CDR2 FQGTGA. V trimming: 2 bases; J trimming: 5 bases; junction bases outside the gene matches: 10. CDR3 length: 16 amino acids. The CDR3 here is CASSLDPGQGTHEQYF. The DNA for the CDR3 is TGTGCCAGCAGCTTAGATCCGGGACAGGGCACCCACGAGCAGTACTTC. Full variable domain (remainder filled in from reference TRBV7-3 and TRBJ2-7): GAGVSQTPSNKVTEKGKYVELRCDPISGHTALYWYRQSLGQGPEFLIYFQGTGAADDSGLPNDRFFAVRPEGSVSTLKIQRTERGDSAVYLCASSLDPGQGTHEQYFGPGTRLTVT.